A selection of T cell receptor beta chains follows, all from one sample in a study of cytomegalovirus exposure and HLA in healthy donors. Method: immunoSEQ multiplex PCR; TCRdb's copy keeps in-frame clones and lacks some. The repertoire holds some 130,000 clones, with over 75% as singletons. Sequenced sample: PBMCs. The source is a boy aged 5-17 years in good health and CMV-seronegative. Both conserved end residues are part of each CDR3. The order of the fields is D gene, J gene, clone size, V gene, CDR3 DNA, CDR3 protein. A D gene is named only where the DNA matches it firmly. Not all rows give a size; the values are once, few, many and, for expanded clones, a class.

- TRBJ2-7 - TRBV14 TGTGCCAGCAGTCCGGACTGGGCCTACGAGCAGTACTTC CASSPDWAYEQYF
- TRBJ1-5 - TRBV4-2 TGTGCCAGCAGCCAAGAAGACAGCGCCTATCAGCCCCAGCATTTT CASSQEDSAYQPQHF
- TRBJ1-5 - TRBV15 TGTGCCACAAATAGAGGGGAGGCGAATCAGCCCCAGCATTTT CATNRGEANQPQHF
TRBD1 TRBJ1-2 - TRBV5-1 TGCGCCAGCAGCGGCGGGACAGGGATTGGCTACACCTTC CASSGGTGIGYTF
TRBD1 TRBJ1-5 - TRBV7-2 TGTGCCAGCAGCCTCGACAGGGCCGGCCAGCCCCAGCATTTT CASSLDRAGQPQHF
- TRBJ1-2 - TRBV4-1 TGCGCCAGCAGCCAAAAGGACGGGGGGACCTATGGCTACACCTTC CASSQKDGGTYGYTF
TRBD1 TRBJ2-7 few TRBV5-1 TGCGCCAGCAGCCCAACCTGGACAGGGGAGTACGAGCAGTACTTC CASSPTWTGEYEQYF
TRBD1 TRBJ2-7 - TRBV19 TGTGCCAGTAGTATAGGCCGGACAGGGGACAACGAGCAGTACTTC CASSIGRTGDNEQYF
TRBD2 TRBJ2-5 - TRBV4-1 TGCGCCAGCAGCCGCTCGGGACTAGCGGATGAGACCCAGTACTTC CASSRSGLADETQYF
- TRBJ2-2 - TRBV13 TGTGCCAGCAGACTCACCGGGGAGCTGTTTTTT CASRLTGELFF
- TRBJ1-2 - TRBV19 TGTGCCAGTCAGGACAGAAACTATGGCTACACCTTC CASQDRNYGYTF
- TRBJ2-5 - TRBV10-2 TGCGCCAGCAGTGTTAAGGAACAAGAGGCCCAGTACTTC CASSVKEQEAQYF
- TRBJ2-7 - TRBV7-8 TGTGCCAGCAGCTTAGGGTTACAGGTTCTTAATACCTACGAGCAGTACTTC CASSLGLQVLNTYEQYF
TRBD1 TRBJ1-1 - TRBV4-2 TGTGCCAGCAGCCCTGGACAGGGTATCTTCTTT CASSPGQGIFF
- TRBJ1-1 - TRBV30 TGTGCCGTAAGAGAGGCTTTCTTT CAVREAFF
- TRBJ1-1 - TRBV5-6 TGTGCCAGCAGCTTGGACGTGGAGATGAACACTGAAGCTTTCTTT CASSLDVEMNTEAFF
- TRBJ2-2 - TRBV30 TGTGCCTGGAGTGTCGTACGGGCGAACACCGGGGAGCTGTTTTTT CAWSVVRANTGELFF
TRBD2 TRBJ2-7 - TRBV11-2 TGTGCCAGCAGCCCTAGCGGGAGCGTCCACGAGCAGTACTTC CASSPSGSVHEQYF
TRBD1 TRBJ1-2 - TRBV6-6 TGTGCCAGCAGTGACCTCGACAGGGTCGGCTACACCTTC CASSDLDRVGYTF
- TRBJ2-2 - TRBV15 TGTGCCACCAGCAGAACGGGCGGCGGGGACACCGGGGAGCTGTTTTTT CATSRTGGGDTGELFF
- TRBJ1-1 - TRBV27 TGTGCCAGCAGTTTAGGCAGGAACACTGAAGCTTTCTTT CASSLGRNTEAFF
TRBD1 TRBJ2-3 - TRBV7-7 TGTGCCAGCAGCGCAGGGACAGGGCACTCCACAGATACGCAGTATTTT CASSAGTGHSTDTQYF
TRBD2 TRBJ2-3 - TRBV30 TGTGCCTGCAGCCGGGCGGGAGACTCTCCGCAGTATTTT CACSRAGDSPQYF
- TRBJ1-5 - TRBV27 TGTGCCAGCACCACCCTCGAGGGCCTCAATCAGCCCCAGCATTTT CASTTLEGLNQPQHF
TRBD2 TRBJ2-5 - TRBV6-1 TGTGCCAGCAGTGAAGAGGCGGGAGGCCAAGAGACCCAGTACTTC CASSEEAGGQETQYF
- TRBJ1-5 - TRBV6-1 TGTGCCAGCAGTGAGGGGGGGGAAGGTCAGCCCCAGCATTTT CASSEGGEGQPQHF